The entry that follows covers one T cell receptor (beta chain) sequence. Recent vaccinations or acute infections were absent in the healthy HIV-negative adult donors. Each donor was a Caucasian adult residing in Nashville, Tennessee. For unsorted samples, genomic DNA was extracted from about 90 million PBMCs. This sample is part of a study of shared clonotypes between healthy human individuals. The CDR3 consists of 16 residues. CDR1 and CDR2 (germline): SGHVS, FQNEAQ. The V segment lost 3 bases and the J segment 4 bases; nucleotides outside the gene matches: 8. Loaded into unsorted PBMC replicate PCRs was 250 to 350 ng DNA, about 30,000 T cell genomes. Here immunoSEQ multiplex PCR was the method, and the copy in TCRdb shows in-frame clones only, minus some. The table lists some 470,000 clones, over 65% of them singletons.

The receptor comes from a woman aged 40 to 49 in good health. Some clones in this sample may be carry-over from other donors' samples. V and J are TRBV7-8 and TRBJ2-1, with 8 nucleotides matching TRBD2. The sequenced material came from PBMCs. The DNA of the CDR3 is TGTGCCAGCAGCTTGACTAGAGGCGGGGGGTACAATGAGCAGTTCTTC. Residues: CASSLTRGGGYNEQFF.